Presented here are 7 T cell receptor beta chains from one specimen sequenced in a study of regulatory T cells in long-lasting Graves disease. Time point indicated: newly diagnosed GD, antithyroid drugs for less than 3 months. PBMC RNA served as the TCR library source. Investigators prepared the TCR beta libraries by applying iRepertoire HTBI primers and Arm-PCR of CDR3 regions. TCRdb ran MiXCR on the multiplex PCR reads and lists one entry per CDR3 protein. The table lists approximately 230,000 distinct CDR3 sequences, approximately 20% of them singletons. The specimen comprised peripheral blood mononuclear cells (PBMCs), sampled at new diagnosis, from a patient treated with antithyroid drugs. The receptors were gathered from a female donor with Graves disease.

This chain links TRBV6-2 or TRBV6-3 with TRBJ2-2, with 15 nucleotides matching TRBD2. V lost 2 bases and J lost 3; bases outside the gene matches: 7. This CDR3 is 19 amino acids long. The germline CDR1 and CDR2 sequences are MNHEY and SVGEGT. For the CDR3, the DNA is TGTGCCAGCAGTTACCTCGGACTAGCGGGAGGGCCGGACACCGGGGAGCTGTTTTTT. The encoded protein is CASSYLGLAGGPDTGELFF.

Many counts were recorded for this clonotype. The chain uses TRBV24-1 and TRBJ1-2; a weak D match, TRBD1 (5 bases). CDR3 length: 13 residues. Trimming shortened V by 3 bases and J by 4 bases, and 8 bases separated the two germline ends. Germline V lookup: CDR1 KGHDR, CDR2 SFDVKD. The CDR3 reads CATSDRGGYGYTF. CDR3 nucleotides: TGTGCCACCAGTGATCGGGGCGGCTATGGCTACACCTTC.

Ten or more counts support this clonotype. One end of the junction is discordant with germline, which a read error may explain. The genes are TRBV7-7 and TRBJ2-3; D is perhaps TRBD1 or TRBD2 (6 bases each). In germline, CDR1 is SSHAT, CDR2 FNYEAQ (reference sequence). There are 14 residues in the CDR3. The CDR3 is CASSISGGGGTQYF. The CDR3 coding sequence is TGTGCTAGCAGCATTAGCGGAGGGGGAGGTACGCAGTATTTT.

This clonotype was seen a handful of times. This chain uses TRBV18 with TRBJ2-1, with 13 positions matching TRBD2. CDR3 length: 19 amino acids. CDR1 is KGHSH and CDR2 is LQKENI in the germline V gene. Trimming cost V 2 bases and J 9 bases; bases outside gene matches: 16. The CDR3 region has the DNA TGTGCCAGCTCACCAGACTTCAGGACTAGCGGGAGTGTCTGGGGTGAGCAGTTCTTC. This codes for CASSPDFRTSGSVWGEQFF.

In this sample, this clonotype turned up many times. The CDR3 protein is CATLGVGTFTDTQYF. Written as DNA, the CDR3 is TGTGCCACCCTAGGAGTCGGGACATTCACAGATACGCAGTATTTT. The rearrangement links TRBV6-1 to TRBJ2-3, with a tentative D call TRBD1 (6 bases). The germline V gene has CDR1 MNHNS and CDR2 SASEGT. The CDR3 covers 15 residues. V was cut by 10 bases and J by 2 bases, with 19 bases left in between.

This clonotype was picked up one time. V gene TRBV19 combines with J gene TRBJ1-5, with D unclear. V was trimmed by 5 bases and J by 4 bases, leaving 12 bases between them. Germline CDR1 reads LNHDA; CDR2 reads SQIVND (reference sequence). The CDR3 extends over 14 amino acids. CDR3 in amino acids: CASSLATENQPQHF. CDR3 in DNA: TGTGCCAGTAGTTTAGCGACGGAGAATCAGCCCCAGCATTTT.

Regarding this clonotype: This sequence is one base from a far larger clone and is likely a read error. This rearrangement joins TRBV11-2 to TRBJ2-5; tentative D call: TRBD2 (7 bases). Germline values: CDR1 SGHAT, CDR2 FQNNGV. Trimming removed 11 bases at V and 4 bases at J, with 17 bases between. The CDR3 runs 13 residues. CDR3 DNA: TGTGCCGCCCAGGGGAGGGAGCGAGAGACCCAGTACTTC. Translated: CAAQGRERETQYF.